This entry is about one T cell receptor beta chain. Antigen specificity is unknown. This CDR3 comprises 16 residues. CDR1 is SGHTA and CDR2 is FQGNSA in the germline V gene. Trimming removed 5 bases from V and 0 bases from J; junction bases left unmatched: 10. Generated by immunoSEQ multiplex PCR, the TCRdb table keeps only in-frame clones and is missing some. The repertoire holds roughly 100,000 clones, with more than 70% as singletons. The data belong to a study of T cell responses to AZD1222 COVID-19 vaccine. General observations from the study: Scientists sampled the repertoires only once the peak T cell response had passed. As reported, nearly half of all spike-specific TCRs target variant regions that are unmutated.

The sample consisted of peripheral blood, taken 28 days after the second AZD1222 dose. This clonotype originated in an adult who received the AZD1222 COVID-19 vaccine. The chain combines TRBV7-2 with TRBJ2-7, with 7 bases matching TRBD1. The CDR3 region is CASSKMTGFNSYEQYF. CDR3 sequence (DNA): TGTGCCAGCAGCAAGATGACAGGGTTTAACTCCTACGAGCAGTACTTC.